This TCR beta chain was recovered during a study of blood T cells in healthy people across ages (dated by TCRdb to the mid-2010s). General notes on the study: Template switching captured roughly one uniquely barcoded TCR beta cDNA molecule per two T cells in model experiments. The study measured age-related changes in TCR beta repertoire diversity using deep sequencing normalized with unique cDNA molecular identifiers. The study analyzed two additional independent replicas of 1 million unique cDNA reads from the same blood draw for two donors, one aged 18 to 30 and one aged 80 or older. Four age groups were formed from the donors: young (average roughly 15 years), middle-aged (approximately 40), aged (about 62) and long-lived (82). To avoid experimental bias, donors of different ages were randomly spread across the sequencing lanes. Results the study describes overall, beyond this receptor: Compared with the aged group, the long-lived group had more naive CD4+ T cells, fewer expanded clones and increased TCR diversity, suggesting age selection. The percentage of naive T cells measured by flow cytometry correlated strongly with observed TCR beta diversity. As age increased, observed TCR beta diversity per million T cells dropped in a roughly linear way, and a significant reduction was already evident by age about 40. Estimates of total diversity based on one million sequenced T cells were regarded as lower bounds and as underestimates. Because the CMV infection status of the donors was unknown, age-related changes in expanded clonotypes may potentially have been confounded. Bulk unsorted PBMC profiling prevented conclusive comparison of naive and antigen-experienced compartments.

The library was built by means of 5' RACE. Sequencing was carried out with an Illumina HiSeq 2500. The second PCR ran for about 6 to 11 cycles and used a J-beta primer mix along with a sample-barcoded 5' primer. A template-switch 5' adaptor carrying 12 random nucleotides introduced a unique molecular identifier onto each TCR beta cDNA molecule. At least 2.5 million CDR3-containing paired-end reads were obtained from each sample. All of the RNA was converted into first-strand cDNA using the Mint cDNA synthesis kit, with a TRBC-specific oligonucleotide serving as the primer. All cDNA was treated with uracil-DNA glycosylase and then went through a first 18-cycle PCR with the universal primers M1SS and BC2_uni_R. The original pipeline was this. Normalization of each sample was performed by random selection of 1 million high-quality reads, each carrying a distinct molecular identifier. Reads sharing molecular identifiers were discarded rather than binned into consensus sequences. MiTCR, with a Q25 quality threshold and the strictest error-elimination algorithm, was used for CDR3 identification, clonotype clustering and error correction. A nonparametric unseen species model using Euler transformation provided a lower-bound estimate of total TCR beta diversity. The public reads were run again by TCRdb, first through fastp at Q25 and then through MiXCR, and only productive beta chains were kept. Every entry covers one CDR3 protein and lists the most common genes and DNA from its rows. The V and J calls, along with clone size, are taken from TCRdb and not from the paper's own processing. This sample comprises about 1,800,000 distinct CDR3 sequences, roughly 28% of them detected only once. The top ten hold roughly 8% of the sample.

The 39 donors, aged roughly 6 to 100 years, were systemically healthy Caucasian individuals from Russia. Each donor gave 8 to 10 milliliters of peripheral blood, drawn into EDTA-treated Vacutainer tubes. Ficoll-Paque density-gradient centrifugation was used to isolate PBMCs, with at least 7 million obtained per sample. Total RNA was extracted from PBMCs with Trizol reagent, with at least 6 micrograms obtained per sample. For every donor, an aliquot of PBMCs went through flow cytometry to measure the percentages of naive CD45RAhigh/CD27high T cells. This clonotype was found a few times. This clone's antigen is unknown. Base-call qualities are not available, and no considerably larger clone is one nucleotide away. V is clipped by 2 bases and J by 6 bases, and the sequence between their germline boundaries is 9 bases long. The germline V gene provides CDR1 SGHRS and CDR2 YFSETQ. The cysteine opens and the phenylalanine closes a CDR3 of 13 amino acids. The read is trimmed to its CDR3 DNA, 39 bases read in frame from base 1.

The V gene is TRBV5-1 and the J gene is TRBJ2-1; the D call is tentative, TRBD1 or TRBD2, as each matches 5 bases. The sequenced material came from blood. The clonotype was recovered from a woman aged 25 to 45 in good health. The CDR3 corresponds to CASSFEGRNEQFF. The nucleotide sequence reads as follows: TGCGCCAGCAGCTTCGAGGGGCGCAATGAGCAGTTCTTC.